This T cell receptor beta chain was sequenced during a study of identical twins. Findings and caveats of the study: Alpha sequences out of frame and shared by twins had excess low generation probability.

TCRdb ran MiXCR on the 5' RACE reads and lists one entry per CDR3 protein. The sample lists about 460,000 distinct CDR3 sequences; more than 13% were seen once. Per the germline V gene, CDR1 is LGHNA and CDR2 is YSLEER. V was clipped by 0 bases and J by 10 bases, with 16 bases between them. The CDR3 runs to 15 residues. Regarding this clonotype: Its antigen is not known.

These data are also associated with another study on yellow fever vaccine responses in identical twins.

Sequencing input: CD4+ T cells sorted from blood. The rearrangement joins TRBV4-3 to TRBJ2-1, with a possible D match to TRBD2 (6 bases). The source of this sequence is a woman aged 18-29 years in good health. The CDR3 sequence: CASSQDLKRLDEQFF. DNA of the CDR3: TGCGCCAGCAGCCAAGATCTGAAAAGACTAGACGAGCAGTTCTTC.